This is a list of T cell receptor beta chains from one sample in a study of multiple sclerosis patients with progressive multifocal leukoencephalopathy. The data were produced by immunoSEQ multiplex PCR, yet TCRdb's version contains in-frame clones alone and is incomplete. The sample records tens of thousands of clones, about 90% being singletons. Here the sequenced sample was PBMCs, taken from a patient treated with natalizumab. Receptors originate from a human donor with multiple sclerosis. The CDR3 runs from the conserved cysteine through the conserved F or W. A D gene is named only where the DNA matches it firmly. Some rows have no size entry. The others give once, few or many, or a class for an expanded clone.

-	TRBD2	TRBV10-2	TRBJ2-7	TGCGCCAGCACGATTCGAGCGGGAGAGACCCGGTACGAGCAGTACTTC	CASTIRAGETRYEQYF
-	-	TRBV4-3	TRBJ2-1	TGCGCCAGCAGACAAGGGACCAGATACGGGAATGAGCAGTTCTTC	CASRQGTRYGNEQFF
-	TRBD1	TRBV28	TRBJ1-2	TGTGCCAGCAGCCTCTACAGGGGTAACTATGGCTACACCTTC	CASSLYRGNYGYTF
-	TRBD1	TRBV19	TRBJ1-5	TGTGCCAGTAGCCCCCTGACGGGACAGGGCAATCAGCCCCAGCATTTT	CASSPLTGQGNQPQHF
-	-	TRBV10-3	TRBJ2-3	TGTGCCATCGGTTGGACAGATACGCAGTATTTT	CAIGWTDTQYF
-	-	TRBV5-1	TRBJ1-4	TGCGCCAGCAGTTTGGCGTGTGAAAAACTGTTTTTT	CASSLACEKLFF
-	-	TRBV9	TRBJ2-7	TGTGCCAGCAGCGTAGCGACGGGATCCTACGAGCAGTACTTC	CASSVATGSYEQYF
-	-	TRBV7-2	TRBJ2-7	TGTGCCAGCAGCTTTACCTACGAGCAGTACTTC	CASSFTYEQYF
once	-	TRBV7-2	TRBJ2-2	TGTGCCAGCAGCTTAGTTGGGGGCCTACTCAACACCGGGGAGCTGTTTTTT	CASSLVGGLLNTGELFF
-	TRBD2	TRBV5-4	TRBJ2-1	TGTGCCAGCAGCACGAGGACTAGCCCGGTAGGTCTCCATGAGCAGTTCTTC	CASSTRTSPVGLHEQFF
-	-	TRBV28	TRBJ1-4	TGTGCCAGCACCAGGGAAGTTGATGGGGAAAAACTGTTTTTT	CASTREVDGEKLFF
-	-	TRBV4-2	TRBJ2-5	TGTGCCAGCAGCCAAGGATTAGTTCGGGGACAAGAGACCCAGTACTTC	CASSQGLVRGQETQYF
few	-	TRBV10-3	TRBJ1-2	TGTGCCATCAGTGAAGGGTCACAGGCAAACTATGGCTACACCTTC	CAISEGSQANYGYTF
once	TRBD2	TRBV27	TRBJ2-7	TGTGCCAGCACAGGACTAGCGGGAGTTAGCGAGCAGTACTTC	CASTGLAGVSEQYF
-	TRBD2	TRBV7-2	TRBJ2-7	TGTGCCAGCAGTCGAGCGATCGCTAGCGGGGCCTACGAGCAGTACTTC	CASSRAIASGAYEQYF
-	-	TRBV6-5	TRBJ2-3	TGTGCCAGCACCCGGGATCCTTCTAGCACAGATACGCAGTATTTT	CASTRDPSSTDTQYF